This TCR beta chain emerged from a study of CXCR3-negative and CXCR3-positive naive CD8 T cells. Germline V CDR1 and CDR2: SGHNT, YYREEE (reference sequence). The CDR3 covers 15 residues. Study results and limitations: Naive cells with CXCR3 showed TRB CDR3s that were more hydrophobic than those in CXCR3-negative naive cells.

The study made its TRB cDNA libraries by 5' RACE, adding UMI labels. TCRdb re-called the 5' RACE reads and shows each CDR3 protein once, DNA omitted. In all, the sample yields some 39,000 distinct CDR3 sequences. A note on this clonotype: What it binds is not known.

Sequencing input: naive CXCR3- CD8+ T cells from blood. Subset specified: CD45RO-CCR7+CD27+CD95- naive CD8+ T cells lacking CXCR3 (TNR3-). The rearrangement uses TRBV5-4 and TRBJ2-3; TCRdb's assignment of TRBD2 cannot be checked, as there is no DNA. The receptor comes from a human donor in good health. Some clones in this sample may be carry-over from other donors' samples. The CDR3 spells CASSTSSGTTDTQYF.